Shown below are 28 T cell receptor beta chains from a single sample sequenced in a study of blood T cell repertoires in COVID-19 (dated by TCRdb to 2018 to 2021). Preparation of the library involved the immunoSEQ multiplex PCR assay. The table comes from immuneACCESS by way of TCRdb, which keeps in-frame sequences with V and J called. Part of the clones is missing from these tables; in studies checked, under half for an unresolved V gene and the rest for unknown reasons. The sample includes a few hundred thousand clones, with less than 90% observed a single time. Clones ranked in the top ten supply 3% to 3.5% of the sample. The source material was PBMCs or T cells enriched from blood (not recorded which). Every receptor here comes from a woman in her forties or fifties in a cohort exposed to, infected with or recovered from COVID-19 (not recorded which).

The chain has TRBV2 and TRBJ1-1; D perhaps matches TRBD1 (5 bases). This CDR3 has 13 amino acids. CDR1 and CDR2 (germline): SNHLY, FYNNEI. Trimming took 8 bases from V and 6 from J, leaving 16 bases between them. CDR3 sequence reads: CASLLGREAEAFF. The CDR3 region has the DNA TGTGCCAGCCTTTTGGGCAGGGAGGCTGAAGCTTTCTTT.

The chain couples TRBV11-2 to TRBJ1-1; D gene uncertain. Trimming pared 3 bases from V and 1 base from J, leaving 6 bases between. The V gene's germline CDR1 is SGHAT and CDR2 FQNNGV. The CDR3 covers 13 residues. The CDR3 bases are TGTGCCAGCAGCTTTTATTCGAACACTGAAGCTTTCTTT. Protein: CASSFYSNTEAFF. Based on the CDR3 plus reference TRBV11-2 and TRBJ1-1, the full variable domain is EAGVAQSPRYKIIEKRQSVAFWCNPISGHATLYWYQQILGQGPKLLIQFQNNGVVDDSQLPKDRFSAERLKGVDSTLKIQPAKLEDSAVYLCASSFYSNTEAFFGQGTRLTVV.

The chain couples TRBV7-3 to TRBJ2-5; possibly TRBD1 for D (6 bases). The CDR3 spans 13 residues. Germline lookup yields CDR1 SGHTA and CDR2 FQGTGA. V was cut by 4 bases and J by 5 bases, with 11 bases left in between. The CDR3: CASSSGVGETQYF. CDR3 in DNA: TGTGCCAGCAGCTCAGGGGTCGGGGAGACCCAGTACTTC.

The chain recombines TRBV10-1 with TRBJ1-3, with 8 bases matching TRBD1. CDR3 size: 18 residues. The J segment lost 0 bases and the V segment lost 0 bases, leaving 7 bases of the junction unmatched. CDR1 and CDR2 (germline): WNHNN, SYGVQD (reference sequence). CDR3: CASSESGTGGPSGNTIYF. CDR3 coding DNA: TGCGCCAGCAGTGAGTCGGGGACAGGAGGTCCCTCTGGAAACACCATATATTTT.

This chain links TRBV27 with TRBJ2-5; 9 nucleotides align to TRBD1. The CDR3 extends over 17 amino acids. Trimming removed 3 bases from V and 4 bases from J; junction bases left unmatched: 12. Germline V lookup: CDR1 MNHEY, CDR2 SMNVEV (reference sequence). The CDR3 sequence: CASSFGLGQGVGETQYF. DNA for the CDR3: TGTGCCAGCAGTTTTGGCTTGGGACAGGGTGTTGGAGAGACCCAGTACTTC.

The chain joins TRBV12-3 or TRBV12-4 to TRBJ1-2; D is undetermined. Between the trimmed V and J ends, which lost 6 bases and 8 bases, there was a span of 16 bases. CDR3 length: 13 residues. This chain's CDR3 is CASSRLMAEGYTF. The CDR3 nucleotides are TGTGCCAGCAGCCGACTCATGGCCGAGGGCTACACCTTC.

V is TRBV6-5 and J is TRBJ2-7, with D possibly being TRBD2 (6 bases). CDR1 is MNHEY and CDR2 is SVGAGI in the germline V gene. The CDR3 is made up of 15 amino acids. Trimming stripped 5 bases from V and 4 bases from J, with 18 bases between. CDR3 DNA sequence: TGTGCCAGCAGTAGCAGGGACTGGGGGGTATACGAGCAGTACTTC. Its translation: CASSSRDWGVYEQYF.

This chain joins TRBV7-2 and TRBJ1-1; D is unclear. This CDR3 spans 15 amino acids. Germline CDR1 reads SGHTA; CDR2 reads FQGNSA. The V end lost 0 bases, the J end lost 0 bases, and 8 bases lay between the germline ends. The DNA for the CDR3 is TGTGCCAGCAGCTTAGCGAGTCAGGTGAACACTGAAGCTTTCTTT. Protein: CASSLASQVNTEAFF.

The CDR3 DNA reads TGTGCCAGCAGCTTCGAGGCCAACCTCGCAACTCCCTATGGCTACACCTTC. It encodes CASSFEANLATPYGYTF. This chain joins TRBV7-2 and TRBJ1-2; the D is unclear. Germline CDR1 SGHTA, CDR2 FQGNSA. The CDR3 extends over 17 amino acids. V gave up 3 bases and J gave up 4 bases, with 21 bases separating them. Complete variable domain (other parts from reference TRBV7-2 and TRBJ1-2): GAGVSQSPSNKVTEKGKDVELRCDPISGHTALYWYRQSLGQGLEFLIYFQGNSAPDKSGLPSDRFSAERTGGSVSTLTIQRTQQEDSAVYLCASSFEANLATPYGYTFGSGTRLTVV.

This clone has just a few counts. The chain carries TRBV28 and TRBJ1-2, with TRBD1 as a possible D gene (5 bases). The germline V gene encodes CDR1 MDHEN and CDR2 SYDVKM. V dropped 4 bases and J dropped 8 bases, with 8 bases sitting between them. The length of the CDR3 is 11 residues. DNA of the CDR3: TGTGCCAGCAGTTACTACAGGGGCTACACCTTC. Translating it yields CASSYYRGYTF.

The chain is built from TRBV7-2 and TRBJ2-5; TRBD2 aligns across 9 bases. Trimming at V came to 3 bases and at J to 1 base, leaving 3 bases not matched to a gene. This CDR3 region has 15 residues. Germline loops: CDR1 SGHTA, CDR2 FQGNSA. CDR3 nucleotides: TGTGCCAGCAGCTTTAGCGGGGGCCCCCAAGAGACCCAGTACTTC. Its translation: CASSFSGGPQETQYF.

Here the CDR3 reads CASRSGLEKTQYF. CDR3 in DNA: TGTGCCAGCAGGTCAGGGTTAGAGAAGACCCAGTACTTC. V and J are TRBV12-3 or TRBV12-4 and TRBJ2-5; TRBD1 might be the D (5 bases). The CDR3 length is 13 residues. The V end was cut by 6 bases, the J end by 6 bases, with 14 bases between.

The rearrangement links TRBV7-8 to TRBJ2-5; 7 nucleotides line up with TRBD1. J lost 5 bases, V lost 5 bases, and 5 bases had no gene match. CDR1 SGHVS and CDR2 FQNEAQ come from the germline V gene. There are 13 residues in the CDR3. The CDR3 loop reads CASSTDRKETQYF. The CDR3 DNA follows: TGTGCCAGCAGCACGGACAGGAAGGAGACCCAGTACTTC.

The CDR3 DNA reads as TGTGCCAGCTCACCACGGCTAGCGGGGGGATCCAACACCGGGGAGCTGTTTTTT. It codes for CASSPRLAGGSNTGELFF. This chain uses TRBV18 with TRBJ2-2; 11 nucleotides align to TRBD2. Unmatched junction bases numbered 6, after V lost 1 base and J lost 2 bases. This CDR3 has 18 residues. CDR1 is KGHSH and CDR2 is LQKENI in the germline V gene. Combining the CDR3 with reference TRBV18 and TRBJ2-2 gives the whole variable domain NAGVMQNPRHLVRRRGQEARLRCSPMKGHSHVYWYRQLPEEGLKFMVYLQKENIIDESGMPKERFSAEFPKEGPSILRIQQVVRGDSAAYFCASSPRLAGGSNTGELFFGEGSRLTVL.

The chain carries TRBV9 and TRBJ2-5, with D possibly matching TRBD1 (5 bases). V lost 1 base and J 3 bases, leaving 10 bases between the germline ends. The CDR3 contains 14 residues. CDR1 and CDR2 from the germline V gene are SGDLS and YYNGEE. The CDR3 spells CASSVRPTEETQYF. CDR3 coding DNA: TGTGCCAGCAGCGTACGACCGACAGAAGAGACCCAGTACTTC.

The V and J genes are TRBV19 and TRBJ1-1; tentatively, D is TRBD1 (5 bases). The CDR3 has 13 residues. Trimming shortened V by 7 bases and J by 8 bases, and 17 bases separated the two germline ends. Germline CDR1 is LNHDA and CDR2 is SQIVND (reference sequence). CDR3 nucleotides: TGTGCCAGTAATCGGGGCGGGGTGGTCGAAGCTTTCTTT. Translated, it gives CASNRGGVVEAFF.

This clone was counted a few times. The chain couples TRBV28 to TRBJ2-1; D is perhaps TRBD1 (6 bases). CDR3 size: 14 residues. Trimming removed 6 bases at V and 12 bases at J, with 21 bases between. Germline assignment: CDR1 MDHEN and CDR2 SYDVKM. The CDR3 nucleotides are TGTGCCAGCAGCCTACAAACGCAGGGGTTAGGGCAGTTCTTC. Its protein is CASSLQTQGLGQFF.

J is TRBJ1-5 and V is TRBV6-1, with TRBD1 matching over 7 bases. Losses at the gene ends were 0 bases for V and 7 bases for J; bases not matched to a gene: 9. The V gene's germline CDR1 is MNHNS and CDR2 SASEGT. This CDR3 spans 16 amino acids. The CDR3 sequence is CASSEAPTGRRQPQHF. The CDR3, as DNA: TGTGCCAGCAGTGAAGCCCCGACAGGGCGGCGCCAGCCCCAGCATTTT.

Note on this clone: This sample also contains other DNA sequences that code for the same CDR3. The gene calls are TRBV27 and TRBJ1-6; no clear D. The V end was cut by 3 bases, the J end by 6 bases, with 3 bases between. The CDR3 length is 12 residues. Germline lookup yields CDR1 MNHEY and CDR2 SMNVEV (reference sequence). The DNA for the CDR3 is TGTGCCAGCAGTTTCTCTAATTCACCCCTCCACTTT. Protein product: CASSFSNSPLHF.

The V call is TRBV5-1, the J call TRBJ2-3; 12 bases agree with TRBD2. The CDR3 is 15 residues long. V gave up 4 bases and J gave up 6 bases; unmatched junction bases: 6. Per germline, CDR1 SGHRS and CDR2 YFSETQ. The CDR3 DNA is TGCGCCAGCAGCCCCGGGACTAGCGGGCTGGATACGCAGTATTTT. It encodes CASSPGTSGLDTQYF.

This clone was seen a single time. This chain joins TRBV5-1 and TRBJ1-1; 12 bases agree with TRBD1. The CDR3 is 16 residues long. The J segment lost 6 bases and the V segment lost 4 bases, leaving 10 bases of the junction unmatched. Germline V lookup: CDR1 SGHRS, CDR2 YFSETQ. The CDR3 region has the DNA TGCGCCAGCAGCCTGGGACAGGGGGCGGTTGGATCTGAAGCTTTCTTT. This codes for CASSLGQGAVGSEAFF. Variable domain in full (rest from reference TRBV5-1 and TRBJ1-1): KAGVTQTPRYLIKTRGQQVTLSCSPISGHRSVSWYQQTPGQGLQFLFEYFSETQRNKGNFPGRFSGRQFSNSRSEMNVSTLELGDSALYLCASSLGQGAVGSEAFFGQGTRLTVV.

The V gene is TRBV23-1, the J gene TRBJ2-4, with D tentatively TRBD1 (5 bases). TRBV23-1 is sorted into the ORF group, with uncertain function. The germline V and J ends were trimmed by 4 bases and 4 bases, with 23 bases remaining between them. CDR3 length equals 18 residues. The CDR3 loop is CASSPRFVRTQRKNIQYF. For the CDR3, the DNA is TGCGCCAGCAGTCCGCGGTTCGTTCGGACACAAAGAAAAAACATTCAGTACTTC.

The chain links TRBV4-2 to TRBJ2-7; D possibly corresponds to TRBD2 (5 bases). The CDR3 is made up of 16 amino acids. Germline CDR1 LGHNA, CDR2 YNFKEQ. V shed 0 bases and J shed 2 bases, with 14 bases lying between them. For the CDR3, the DNA is TGTGCCAGCAGCCAAGATGCTAGGGAGTGGGCCTACGAGCAGTACTTC. Its translation: CASSQDAREWAYEQYF.

The chain carries TRBV2 and TRBJ1-4, with 11 bases identical to TRBD1. V was pared by 5 bases and J by 8 bases, with 4 bases of the junction left unmatched. Germline V gene data show CDR1 as SNHLY and CDR2 as FYNNEI. This CDR3 comprises 14 residues. The CDR3 region is CASSRTGGREKLFF. The CDR3 DNA follows: TGTGCCAGCAGTCGGACAGGGGGCCGGGAAAAACTGTTTTTT. Full variable domain (outside the CDR3, taken from reference TRBV2 and TRBJ1-4): EPEVTQTPSHQVTQMGQEVILRCVPISNHLYFYWYRQILGQKVEFLVSFYNNEISEKSEIFDDQFSVERPDGSNFTLKIRSTKLEDSAMYFCASSRTGGREKLFFGSGTQLSVL.

The sample holds a few counts of this clone. This rearrangement joins TRBV3-1 (or the pseudogene TRBV3-2) to TRBJ2-7; D remains ambiguous. Germline V gene data show CDR1 as LGHDT and CDR2 as YNNKEL (reference sequence). V dropped 5 bases and J dropped 3 bases, with 5 bases sitting between them. This CDR3 spans 11 amino acids. The CDR3 is CASSSHYEQYF. CDR3 in DNA: TGTGCCAGCAGCTCCCACTACGAGCAGTACTTC.

The chain employs TRBV6-6 and TRBJ2-5; D uncertain. The CDR3 totals 14 residues. In germline, CDR1 is MNHNY, CDR2 SVGAGI (reference sequence). With 0 bases removed from V and 4 bases from J, the gap between germline ends came to 9 bases. The DNA of the CDR3 is TGTGCCAGCAGTTACTCGCGCCTTTCAGAGACCCAGTACTTC. It encodes CASSYSRLSETQYF.

The chain uses TRBV4-2 and TRBJ1-5; weak D call: TRBD1 (6 bases). V lost 1 base, J lost 3 bases, and 10 bases lay in between. The CDR3 contains 15 residues. Germline-derived CDR1 and CDR2 are LGHNA and YNFKEQ. The CDR3 DNA reads as TGTGCCAGCAGCCAAGGTTCAGGGGACAATCAGCCCCAGCATTTT. Translating it yields CASSQGSGDNQPQHF.

The J gene is TRBJ2-7, the V gene TRBV9; D not resolved. Trimming stripped 0 bases from V and 0 bases from J, with 10 bases between. The CDR3 loop spans 15 amino acids. CDR1 is SGDLS and CDR2 is YYNGEE in the germline V gene. Here the CDR3 DNA reads TGTGCCAGCAGCGTAGCTCCGGTGAGCTCCTACGAGCAGTACTTC. Translation gives CASSVAPVSSYEQYF.